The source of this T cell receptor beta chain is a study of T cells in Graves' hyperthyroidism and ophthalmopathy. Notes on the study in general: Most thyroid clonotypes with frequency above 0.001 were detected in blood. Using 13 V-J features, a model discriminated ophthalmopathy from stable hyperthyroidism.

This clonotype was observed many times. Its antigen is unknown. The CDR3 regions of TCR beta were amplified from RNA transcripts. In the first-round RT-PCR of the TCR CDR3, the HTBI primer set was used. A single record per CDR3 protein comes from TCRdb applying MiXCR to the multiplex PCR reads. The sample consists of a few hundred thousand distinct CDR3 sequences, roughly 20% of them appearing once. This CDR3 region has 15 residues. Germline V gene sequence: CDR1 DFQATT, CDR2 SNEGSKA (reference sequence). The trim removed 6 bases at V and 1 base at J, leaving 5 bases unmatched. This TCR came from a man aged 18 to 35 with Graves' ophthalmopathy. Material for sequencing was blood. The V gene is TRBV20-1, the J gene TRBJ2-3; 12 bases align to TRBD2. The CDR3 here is CSAHWTSGGTDTQYF. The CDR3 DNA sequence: TGCAGTGCCCACTGGACTAGCGGGGGCACAGATACGCAGTATTTT.